These 28 T cell receptor beta chains were all obtained from the same sample, sequenced in a study of blood T cell repertoires in COVID-19. Repertoires were generated with immunoSEQ multiplex PCR, while TCRdb's copy carries only in-frame clones and drops some. The sample contains under 200,000 clones, around 88% of which appear only once. Sequenced sample: peripheral blood. All receptors come from a woman in her seventies who had recovered from COVID-19.

V and J are TRBV29-1 and TRBJ2-5; D remains unclear. The V gene's germline CDR1 is SQVTM and CDR2 ANQGSEA. The CDR3 is made up of 12 amino acids. The ends were cut back, 7 bases at V and 5 bases at J, with 14 bases in the middle. This CDR3 reads CSGTWATETQYF. In nucleotides, the CDR3 is TGCAGCGGCACTTGGGCTACTGAGACCCAGTACTTC. Complete variable domain (other parts from reference TRBV29-1 and TRBJ2-5): SAVISQKPSRDICQRGTSLTIQCQVDSQVTMMFWYRQQPGQSLTLIATANQGSEATYESGFVIDKFPISRPNLTFSTLTVSNMSPEDSSIYLCSGTWATETQYFGPGTRLLVL.

The chain links TRBV27 to TRBJ1-5; no firm D call. The CDR3 runs to 13 residues. V was trimmed by 6 bases and J by 3 bases, leaving 9 bases between them. Germline V gene lookup returns CDR1 MNHEY and CDR2 SMNVEV (reference sequence). The CDR3 nucleotides read TGTGCCAGCAGGGTTCAGGACAATCAGCCCCAGCATTTT. It is translated as CASRVQDNQPQHF.

The gene calls are TRBV2 and TRBJ1-2, with 7 bases aligning to TRBD1. CDR1 is SNHLY and CDR2 is FYNNEI in the germline V gene. This CDR3 contains 12 residues. Germline trimming cut 10 bases from V and 4 bases from J; bases unmatched to any gene: 6. The CDR3 nucleotides are TGTGCCAAGTTTGGGACAGCCTATGGCTACACCTTC. This encodes CAKFGTAYGYTF.

In regard to this clone: At one end the junction does not follow the germline gene, possibly because of a read error. The chain joins TRBV6-4 to TRBJ1-5; 9 nucleotides agree with TRBD1. The germline CDR1 and CDR2 sequences are MRHNA and SNTAGT. This CDR3 has 15 residues. The CDR3 here is CTPIGTGHSNQPQHF. CDR3 nucleotides: TGCACCCCCATAGGGACAGGGCATAGCAATCAGCCCCAGCATTTT.

This clone was detected a few times. V and J are TRBV7-9 and TRBJ1-1; D not certain. The germline gives CDR1 SEHNR, CDR2 FQNEAQ (reference sequence). CDR3 length: 15 residues. The V gene lost 1 base and the J gene lost 0 bases, with 9 bases spanning the gap. The CDR3 nucleotides read TGTGCCAGCAGCTTAGGGGAGTGGGTGAACACTGAAGCTTTCTTT. As protein: CASSLGEWVNTEAFF.

V and J are TRBV5-4 and TRBJ1-3; D is ambiguous. V lost 3 bases and J 0 bases, leaving 10 bases between the germline ends. Germline CDR1 SGHNT, CDR2 YYREEE (reference sequence). The CDR3 extends over 15 amino acids. The CDR3 region is CASSSRRGSGNTIYF. In nucleotides, the CDR3 is TGTGCCAGCAGCTCCCGACGGGGCTCTGGAAACACCATATATTTT.

The chain joins TRBV6-5 to TRBJ2-2; D is unclear. Germline loops: CDR1 MNHEY, CDR2 SVGAGI. Trimming stripped 4 bases from V and 3 bases from J, with 9 bases between. The CDR3 runs 14 residues. The DNA for the CDR3 is TGTGCCAGCAGTTCTTGGCCTTACACCGGGGAGCTGTTTTTT. This translates into CASSSWPYTGELFF.

The gene calls are TRBV3-1 (or the pseudogene TRBV3-2) and TRBJ2-1; D is uncertain. This CDR3 region has 12 residues. V lost 2 bases to trimming and J lost 5 bases, with 4 bases between them. Germline V lookup: CDR1 LGHDT, CDR2 YNNKEL (reference sequence). The CDR3 DNA reads as TGTGCCAGCAGCCAATCGGACAATGAGCAGTTCTTC. Its protein is CASSQSDNEQFF.

This clone was detected only once. This chain links TRBV28 with TRBJ2-3; D uncertain. From germline, CDR1 is MDHEN and CDR2 SYDVKM. CDR3 length equals 13 residues. Trimming left V 7 bases short and J 0 bases short, with 8 bases between. This CDR3 reads CASIATSTDTQYF. The CDR3 DNA reads TGTGCCAGCATAGCTACTAGCACAGATACGCAGTATTTT.

This chain uses TRBV4-3 with TRBJ2-5; D gene ambiguous. The ends were cut back, 4 bases at V and 5 bases at J, with 11 bases in the middle. In germline, CDR1 is LGHNA, CDR2 YSLEER. This CDR3 comprises 13 residues. CDR3 DNA: TGCGCCAGCAGCCCCAGGCATGGGGAGACCCAGTACTTC. It specifies CASSPRHGETQYF.

The chain has TRBV4-3 and TRBJ1-6, with 9 nucleotides matching TRBD1. Looked up from germline, CDR1 is LGHNA and CDR2 is YSLEER. Germline trimming cut 3 bases from V and 7 bases from J; bases unmatched to any gene: 10. The CDR3 extends over 17 amino acids. The CDR3 is CASSQARWGTGNSPLHF. As DNA, the CDR3 is TGCGCCAGCAGCCAGGCCCGATGGGGGACAGGGAATTCACCCCTCCACTTT.

The V and J genes are TRBV9 and TRBJ2-3; 7 nucleotides match TRBD2. CDR3 size: 13 residues. J lost 7 bases, V lost 0 bases, and 2 bases had no gene match. CDR1 and CDR2 from the germline V gene are SGDLS and YYNGEE. The CDR3 coding sequence is TGTGCCAGCAGCGTAGGGGGAGGGAATACGCAGTATTTT. It encodes CASSVGGGNTQYF.

V and J are TRBV27 and TRBJ1-2, with a tentative D call TRBD1 (6 bases). The V end lost 6 bases, the J end lost 4 bases, and 18 bases lay between the germline ends. The CDR3 sequence is 15 residues long. Germline assignment: CDR1 MNHEY and CDR2 SMNVEV (reference sequence). This chain's CDR3 is CASSHIPQGTYGYTF. CDR3 DNA sequence: TGTGCCAGCAGCCACATCCCCCAGGGGACCTATGGCTACACCTTC.

The chain recombines TRBV9 with TRBJ2-3, with D possibly matching TRBD1 (5 bases). Germline V gene sequence: CDR1 SGDLS, CDR2 YYNGEE. The CDR3 sequence is 16 residues long. V shed 4 bases and J shed 2 bases, with 17 bases lying between them. The DNA for the CDR3 is TGTGCCAGCAGCAGGGCGGCAGGGCCCCCCACAGATACGCAGTATTTT. It translates to CASSRAAGPPTDTQYF.

V and J are TRBV6-2 or TRBV6-3 and TRBJ1-2; D might be TRBD1 (6 bases). Germline V gene sequence: CDR1 MNHEY, CDR2 SVGEGT. The CDR3 contains 14 residues. The V gene lost 5 bases and the J gene lost 7 bases, with 17 bases spanning the gap. In DNA, the CDR3 is TGTGCCAGCAGTCCCTCGGACAGTCCCGCTGGCTACACCTTC. It codes for CASSPSDSPAGYTF.

In its sample, this clone was seen a few times. The chain links TRBV9 to TRBJ2-5; D is uncertain. The CDR3 spans 13 residues. Trimming stripped 3 bases from V and 7 bases from J, with 13 bases between. Germline V lookup: CDR1 SGDLS, CDR2 YYNGEE. CDR3 coding DNA: TGTGCCAGCAGCGCCGCCCCAAGAGGGACCCAGTACTTC. Translation: CASSAAPRGTQYF.

The chain combines TRBV6-2 or TRBV6-3 with TRBJ1-2, with D maybe TRBD1 (6 bases). The CDR3 has 16 residues. Germline V gene sequence: CDR1 MNHEY, CDR2 SVGEGT. The V gene lost 1 base and the J gene lost 0 bases, with 12 bases spanning the gap. The CDR3 sequence: CASSYLGAESNYGYTF. CDR3 nucleotide sequence: TGTGCCAGCAGTTACTTGGGGGCAGAGTCTAACTATGGCTACACCTTC.

This clone was detected many times. The chain recombines TRBV5-1 with TRBJ2-1; 12 bases match TRBD2. Germline V gives CDR1 SGHRS, CDR2 YFSETQ. The V and J ends lost 3 bases and 4 bases, in that order; junction bases with no gene match: 11. This CDR3 is 18 amino acids long. The CDR3, as DNA: TGCGCCAGCAGCTCCCACCCTCTAGCGGGGGGGACGTACAATGAGCAGTTCTTC. This codes for CASSSHPLAGGTYNEQFF.

This clone was recorded only once. The V call is TRBV7-9, the J call TRBJ2-5; 15 bases align to TRBD2. Germline trimming cut 2 bases from V and 4 bases from J; bases unmatched to any gene: 5. CDR1 is SEHNR, CDR2 FQNEAQ, per germline (reference sequence). This CDR3 is 17 amino acids long. The CDR3 DNA is TGTGCCAGCAGCTTAACCCGGACTAGCGGGAGGGGAGAGACCCAGTACTTC. Translation gives CASSLTRTSGRGETQYF.

The V call is TRBV11-3, the J call TRBJ2-3, with TRBD2 matching over 10 bases. The V gene's germline CDR1 is SGHNT and CDR2 YENEEA. Trimming cost V 1 base and J 6 bases; bases outside gene matches: 7. This CDR3 has 16 residues. Here the CDR3 reads CASSLGAGTSVDTQYF. In DNA form, the CDR3 reads TGTGCCAGCAGCTTAGGCGCCGGGACTAGCGTGGATACGCAGTATTTT.

This clone was detected a few times. The chain has TRBV6-5 and TRBJ2-3; tentative D call: TRBD2 (5 bases). The CDR3 spans 12 residues. Germline loops: CDR1 MNHEY, CDR2 SVGAGI. Trimming removed 7 bases from V and 5 bases from J, with 10 bases in between. The CDR3 region has the DNA TGTGCCAGCACTGGGAGTGTAGATACGCAGTATTTT. This gives the protein CASTGSVDTQYF.

This chain joins TRBV12-3 or TRBV12-4 and TRBJ2-7, with D possibly being TRBD2 (6 bases). The CDR3 is made up of 12 amino acids. Here the CDR3 DNA reads TGTGCTAGTGTAGGAGGGGCCTACGAGCAGTACTTC. Its translation: CASVGGAYEQYF.

The CDR3 is CASSQDFGRDQPQHF. In DNA, the CDR3 is TGTGCCAGCAGCCAAGATTTTGGGCGGGATCAGCCCCAGCATTTT. The rearrangement joins TRBV3-1 (or the pseudogene TRBV3-2) to TRBJ1-5; no clear D. Trimming took off 0 bases at V and 5 bases at J, with 11 bases between the two ends. The CDR3 is 15 residues long. Germline V lookup: CDR1 LGHDT, CDR2 YNNKEL (reference sequence).

The V call is TRBV30, the J call TRBJ1-6; D is undetermined. The germline CDR1 and CDR2 sequences are GTSNPN and SVGIG (reference sequence). There are 13 residues in the CDR3. V gave up 3 bases and J gave up 4 bases, with 7 bases separating them. The CDR3 sequence is CAWRAVYNSPLHF. Written as DNA, the CDR3 is TGTGCCTGGAGGGCGGTGTATAATTCACCCCTCCACTTT.

The V and J genes are TRBV5-6 and TRBJ1-1, with 9 nucleotides matching TRBD1. The CDR3 loop spans 16 amino acids. V was clipped by 3 bases and J by 1 base; unmatched bases: 7. The germline gives CDR1 SGHDT, CDR2 YYEEEE. CDR3 nucleotide sequence: TGTGCCAGCAGCTCTCCGGGACAGGGCTGGAACACTGAAGCTTTCTTT. It specifies CASSSPGQGWNTEAFF.

This rearrangement joins TRBV30 to TRBJ1-1; no clear D. CDR1 and CDR2 (germline): GTSNPN, SVGIG (reference sequence). The CDR3 totals 15 residues. Between the trimmed V and J ends, which lost 2 bases and 0 bases, there was a span of 13 bases. CDR3 in amino acids: CAWSPPGFLNTEAFF. The CDR3 DNA sequence: TGTGCCTGGAGTCCCCCGGGATTTTTGAACACTGAAGCTTTCTTT.

The chain links TRBV5-1 to TRBJ2-1; D is possibly TRBD2 (5 bases). The germline V gene has CDR1 SGHRS and CDR2 YFSETQ. This CDR3 has 22 residues. V was pared by 2 bases and J by 0 bases, with 30 bases between. The CDR3 DNA reads TGCGCCAGCAGCTTCCCCCAAACACGGGGAACGCAACCGTGGAGCTCCTACAATGAGCAGTTCTTC. Encoded protein: CASSFPQTRGTQPWSSYNEQFF.

This chain links TRBV9 with TRBJ2-3; tentatively, D is TRBD2 (5 bases). Looked up from germline, CDR1 is SGDLS and CDR2 is YYNGEE. The CDR3 totals 15 residues. The V gene lost 3 bases and the J gene lost 1 base, with 12 bases spanning the gap. CDR3 amino acids: CASSGSEDRTDTQYF. CDR3 DNA sequence: TGTGCCAGCAGCGGGTCGGAGGACCGCACAGATACGCAGTATTTT.